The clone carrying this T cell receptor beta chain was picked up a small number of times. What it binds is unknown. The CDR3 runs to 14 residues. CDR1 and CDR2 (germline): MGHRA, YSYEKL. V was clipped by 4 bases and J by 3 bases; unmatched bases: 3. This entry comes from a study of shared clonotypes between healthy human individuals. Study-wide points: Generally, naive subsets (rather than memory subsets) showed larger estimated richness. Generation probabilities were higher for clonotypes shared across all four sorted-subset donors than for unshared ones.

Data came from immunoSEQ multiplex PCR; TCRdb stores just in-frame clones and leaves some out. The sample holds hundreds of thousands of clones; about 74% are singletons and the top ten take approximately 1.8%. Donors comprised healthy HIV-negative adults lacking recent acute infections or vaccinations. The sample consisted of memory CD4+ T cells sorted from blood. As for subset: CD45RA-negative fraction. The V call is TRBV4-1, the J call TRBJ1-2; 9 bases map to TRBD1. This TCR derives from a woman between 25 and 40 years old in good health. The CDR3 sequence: CASSRRDRDYGYTF. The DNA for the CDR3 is TGCGCCAGCAGCCGCCGGGACAGGGACTATGGCTACACCTTC.